This TCR beta chain was captured in a study of CD8 T cells in ankylosing spondylitis. Study-level results: Earlier work had already found some motif variants in reactive arthritis synovial fluid and blood. It appeared that ankylosing spondylitis blood was characterized by a TCR beta motif of under ten highly homologous variants. As for the disease-linked clones, they showed a CD8+ phenotype and occurred at relatively low frequencies in peripheral blood.

Quantitative 5'-RACE with molecular barcodes generated TCR beta libraries. TCRdb called the 5' RACE reads again in MiXCR, with one record for every CDR3 protein. The table records about 36,000 distinct CDR3 sequences, roughly 11% of them present only once. This CDR3 has 14 amino acids. Trimming shortened V by 5 bases and J by 5 bases, and 15 bases separated the two germline ends. Germline lookup yields CDR1 MDHEN and CDR2 SYDVKM. At least ten counts were recorded for this clonotype. The antigen remains unidentified. The material sequenced was synovial fluid, either unsorted or a sorted T cell fraction (not recorded which). The receptor's source is a male donor with ankylosing spondylitis. The chain carries TRBV28 and TRBJ2-5; D may be TRBD1 (6 bases). The CDR3 DNA sequence: TGTGCCAGCAGTCCTACCACAGGGATGGAGACCCAGTACTTC. This codes for CASSPTTGMETQYF.